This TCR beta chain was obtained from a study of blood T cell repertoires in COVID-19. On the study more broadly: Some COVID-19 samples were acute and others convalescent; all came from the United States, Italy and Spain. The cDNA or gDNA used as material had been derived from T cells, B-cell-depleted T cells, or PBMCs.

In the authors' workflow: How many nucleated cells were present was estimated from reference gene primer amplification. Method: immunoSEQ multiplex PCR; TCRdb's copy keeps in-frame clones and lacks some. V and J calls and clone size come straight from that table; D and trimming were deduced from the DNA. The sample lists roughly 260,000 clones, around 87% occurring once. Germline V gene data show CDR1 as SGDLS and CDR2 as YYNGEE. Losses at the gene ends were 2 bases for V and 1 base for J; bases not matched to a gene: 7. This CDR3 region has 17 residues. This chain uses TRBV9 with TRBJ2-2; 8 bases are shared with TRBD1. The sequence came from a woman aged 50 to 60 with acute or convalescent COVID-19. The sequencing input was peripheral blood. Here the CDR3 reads CASSVRQGAGNTGELFF. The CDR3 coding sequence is TGTGCCAGCAGCGTTCGTCAGGGGGCGGGGAACACCGGGGAGCTGTTTTTT.